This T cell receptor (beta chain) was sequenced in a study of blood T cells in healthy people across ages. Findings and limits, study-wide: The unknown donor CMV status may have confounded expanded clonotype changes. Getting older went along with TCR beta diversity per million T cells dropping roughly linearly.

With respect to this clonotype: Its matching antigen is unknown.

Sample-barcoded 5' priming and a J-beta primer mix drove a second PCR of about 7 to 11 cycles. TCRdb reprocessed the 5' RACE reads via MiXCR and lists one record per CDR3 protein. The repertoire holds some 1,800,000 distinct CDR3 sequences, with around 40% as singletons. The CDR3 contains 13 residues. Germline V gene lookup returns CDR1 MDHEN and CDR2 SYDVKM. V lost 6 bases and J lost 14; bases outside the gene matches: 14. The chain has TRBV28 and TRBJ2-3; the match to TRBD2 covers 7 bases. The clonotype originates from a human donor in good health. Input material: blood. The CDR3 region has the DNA TGTGCCAGCAGCAGCCGCGGGGGAGGGTTGGGGTATTTT. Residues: CASSSRGGGLGYF. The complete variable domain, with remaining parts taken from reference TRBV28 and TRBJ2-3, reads DVKVTQSSRYLVKRTGEKVFLECVQDMDHENMFWYRQDPGLGLRLIYFSYDVKMKEKGDIPEGYSVSREKKERFSLILESASTNQTSMYLCASSSRGGGLGYFGPGTRLTVL.